The rows below give T cell receptor beta chains drawn from one sample of a study of blood T cell repertoires in COVID-19. Sequencing used immunoSEQ multiplex PCR; TCRdb keeps in-frame clones, though not all of them. Of some 100,000 clones in the sample, roughly 92% are singletons; the top ten hold around 5.7%. Sequencing used peripheral blood. The receptors were gathered from a man between 65 and 85 years old with acute or convalescent COVID-19. Both conserved end residues are part of each CDR3. D genes are given only for firm matches. Clone size is given for some rows only: seen once, a few or many times, or a class if the clone is expanded.

j_call,cdr3_length,clone_size,d_call,v_call,cdr3_nt,cdr3_aa
TRBJ1-1,15,-,-,TRBV4-1,TGCGCCAGCAGCCAGGCCGGGGGGCGGAACACTGAAGCTTTCTTT,CASSQAGGRNTEAFF
TRBJ1-4,14,-,TRBD1,TRBV5-6,TGTGCCAGCAGCTGGACAGGGCGAGAAGAAAAACTGTTTTTT,CASSWTGREEKLFF
TRBJ1-1,15,few,-,TRBV5-1,TGCGCCAGCAGCCCGGCAGTCCTTTCAGCGACTGAAGCTTTCTTT,CASSPAVLSATEAFF
TRBJ2-1,14,-,-,TRBV12-5,TGTGCTAGTGGTTTGGTCACGAGTCCCAATGAGCAGTTCTTC,CASGLVTSPNEQFF
TRBJ2-4,14,-,-,TRBV29-1,TGCAGCGTTGTGCCCACTAGGACCAAAAACATTCAGTACTTC,CSVVPTRTKNIQYF
TRBJ2-5,14,-,-,TRBV7-2,TGTGCCAGCAGCTTCCCTTTGGGGGGAGAGACCCAGTACTTC,CASSFPLGGETQYF
TRBJ2-5,14,-,-,TRBV7-9,TGTGCCAGCAGCTTGAGACAGACCGAAGAGACCCAGTACTTC,CASSLRQTEETQYF
TRBJ2-2,14,-,-,TRBV2,TGTGCCAGCAGTGGTGGTAGGAGGTCCGGGGAGCTGTTTTTT,CASSGGRRSGELFF
TRBJ2-1,14,few,-,TRBV6-1,TGTGCCAGCAGTTCCTCGGACCGGGGCAATGAGCAGTTCTTC,CASSSSDRGNEQFF
TRBJ2-3,15,-,TRBD2,TRBV9,TGTGCCAGCAGCGTAGGGACTAGCGTTACAGATACGCAGTATTTT,CASSVGTSVTDTQYF
TRBJ1-5,13,-,-,TRBV6-4,TGTGCCAGCAGTACAGGGACCGGTCAGCCCCAGCATTTT,CASSTGTGQPQHF
TRBJ2-5,13,-,-,TRBV5-5,TGTGCCAGCAGCTCGGACAGCAAAGAGACCCAGTACTTC,CASSSDSKETQYF
TRBJ2-3,14,once,TRBD2,TRBV6-5,TGTGCCAGCACCTCAGCGGGAGGGGCAGATACGCAGTATTTT,CASTSAGGADTQYF
TRBJ2-1,16,-,-,TRBV7-9,TGTGCCAGCAGCTTAGGGCTTAGGCGGAGGGACAATGAGCAGTTCTTC,CASSLGLRRRDNEQFF
TRBJ2-3,14,-,TRBD2,TRBV19,TGTGCCAGTAGTGGAAGCGGGAGGGTAGATACGCAGTATTTT,CASSGSGRVDTQYF
TRBJ2-6,17,-,-,TRBV6-2/TRBV6-3,TGTGCCAGCAGTTACGACAGGATGGTCTCTGGGGCCAACGTCCTGACTTTC,CASSYDRMVSGANVLTF
TRBJ1-1,13,-,TRBD1,TRBV18,TGTGCCAGCTCACCGTATGACAGGGTAAACGCTTTCTTT,CASSPYDRVNAFF
TRBJ1-1,12,-,TRBD1,TRBV25-1,TGTGCCAGCAGCTATGACAGGGGTGAAGCTTTCTTT,CASSYDRGEAFF
TRBJ1-3,14,once,-,TRBV30,TGTGCCTGGCGGACTGGTTTTGGGGGCAACACCATATATTTT,CAWRTGFGGNTIYF
TRBJ2-5,14,-,-,TRBV2,TGTGCCAGCGGCCCTGGGCTGTACCAAGAGACCCAGTACTTC,CASGPGLYQETQYF
TRBJ1-5,15,-,-,TRBV13,TGTGCCAGCAGTTGGGGCTATCGGGGCAATCAGCCCCAGCATTTT,CASSWGYRGNQPQHF
TRBJ2-2,15,-,TRBD2,TRBV6-5,TGTGCCAGCAGTTATCGCGGGAGATGGACCGGGGAGCTGTTTTTT,CASSYRGRWTGELFF
TRBJ2-5,13,-,TRBD2,TRBV2,TGTGCCAGAGGCCTAGCGGGAGGAGAGACCCAGTACTTC,CARGLAGGETQYF
TRBJ2-7,14,-,-,TRBV3-1/TRBV3-2,TGTGCCAGCAGCCCCCTACTAGAAACCAGCGAGCAGTACTTC,CASSPLLETSEQYF
TRBJ2-1,20,few,TRBD2,TRBV19,TGTGCCAGTAGTATAATGGGGGGCGCGGGAGGGCCACGCTCCTACAATGAGCAGTTCTTC,CASSIMGGAGGPRSYNEQFF
TRBJ1-1,13,-,-,TRBV12-3/TRBV12-4,TGTGCCAGCAGTTCTGGACAGAGAGCTGAAGCTTTCTTT,CASSSGQRAEAFF
TRBJ2-7,12,-,-,TRBV5-1,TGCGCCAGCAGCTTGCCCTCAGACGAGCAGTACTTC,CASSLPSDEQYF
TRBJ2-1,15,once,TRBD2,TRBV27,TGTGCCAGCAGTTTGTGGACTAGCGGCTACAATGAGCAGTTCTTC,CASSLWTSGYNEQFF
TRBJ2-1,16,-,TRBD2,TRBV6-6,TGTGCCAGCAGCTCAACTAGCGGGAGGGGCGACAATGAGCAGTTCTTC,CASSSTSGRGDNEQFF
TRBJ1-4,17,-,-,TRBV15,TGTGCCACCAGCAGAGCCGCACGGACGGGTAACAGGGAAAAACTGTTTTTT,CATSRAARTGNREKLFF
TRBJ1-2,13,-,-,TRBV5-1,TGCGCCAGCAGCTTGGCGGGGGGCTATGGCTACACCTTC,CASSLAGGYGYTF
TRBJ1-2,14,-,TRBD1,TRBV25-1,TGTGCCAGCAGCGAACAGGGGTCGAGCTATGGCTACACCTTC,CASSEQGSSYGYTF
TRBJ1-5,13,-,-,TRBV6-2/TRBV6-3,TGTGCCAGCAGCAATCCCCAGGTCCAGCCCCAGCATTTT,CASSNPQVQPQHF
TRBJ1-2,14,-,-,TRBV6-6,TGTGCCAGCAGTTACCTGTTGAGACAGGACGGCTACACCTTC,CASSYLLRQDGYTF
TRBJ2-4,17,-,TRBD2,TRBV19,TGTGCCAGTAGTATCGCCGGGACTAGCGGGGGGGAAAACATTCAGTACTTC,CASSIAGTSGGENIQYF
TRBJ1-2,16,-,TRBD1,TRBV4-1,TGCGCCAGCAGCCCGACCGGACAGGGACCTTACTATGGCTACACCTTC,CASSPTGQGPYYGYTF
TRBJ1-5,17,-,TRBD1,TRBV15,TGTGCCACCAGCAGATCGAGACAGGGGGTCGGCAATCAGCCCCAGCATTTT,CATSRSRQGVGNQPQHF
TRBJ1-1,15,once,TRBD1,TRBV7-9,TGTGCCAGCAGCGGAAGGACAGGGGGGAACACTGAAGCTTTCTTT,CASSGRTGGNTEAFF
TRBJ2-4,16,-,TRBD2,TRBV15,TGTGCCACCAGCGACCCTAGCGGGGGGGGAGTAAACATTCAGTACTTC,CATSDPSGGGVNIQYF
TRBJ2-1,15,-,TRBD2,TRBV28,TGTGCCAGCAGTTCCACAGCGGGAGTTGGTAATGAGCAGTTCTTC,CASSSTAGVGNEQFF
TRBJ2-6,18,-,-,TRBV15,TGTGCCACCAGCAGAGGCCAGGGGATAGCTCGGGGGGCCAACGTCCTGACTTTC,CATSRGQGIARGANVLTF
TRBJ2-1,19,-,TRBD2,TRBV28,TGTGCCAGCAGTCCGCCGCTAGGAGGCGGGGGGCTTAGAGGGAATGAGCAGTTCTTC,CASSPPLGGGGLRGNEQFF
TRBJ2-2,14,-,TRBD2,TRBV4-2,TGTGCCAGCAGAGGACTAGCGGCCACCGGGGAGCTGTTTTTT,CASRGLAATGELFF
TRBJ1-2,12,-,-,TRBV6-5,TGTGCCAGCAGTACCCGGGGCTATGGCTACACCTTC,CASSTRGYGYTF
TRBJ1-4,14,few,-,TRBV7-9,TGTGCCAGCAGCTTTGGAGACAGTCTTGAAAAACTGTTTTTT,CASSFGDSLEKLFF
TRBJ2-1,18,-,TRBD2,TRBV28,TGTGCCAGCAGTTACGGGGGACTAGCGGGAGATACCTACAATGAGCAGTTCTTC,CASSYGGLAGDTYNEQFF
TRBJ2-1,11,-,TRBD2,TRBV29-1,TGCAGCGTGGGGGCCACACAGCGGGAGATCTTC,CSVGATQREIF
TRBJ1-5,20,once,TRBD1,TRBV11-3,TGTGCCAGCAGCTTCCCTACAGACAGGGCGGGGCATTATAGCAATCAGCCCCAGCATTTT,CASSFPTDRAGHYSNQPQHF
TRBJ2-7,12,once,-,TRBV6-5,TGTGCCAGCGCTCGGCTCTCCGGGGAGCAGTACTTC,CASARLSGEQYF
TRBJ2-7,15,once,TRBD1,TRBV6-5,TGTGCCAGCAGCTTAAACAGGGGAACCTACTACGAGCAGTACTTC,CASSLNRGTYYEQYF
TRBJ1-1,14,-,TRBD1,TRBV4-1,TGCGCCAGCAGCCAAGGACAGGGGGCTCCTCTAGCTTTCTTT,CASSQGQGAPLAFF
TRBJ1-5,17,-,-,TRBV18,TGTGCCAGCTCACCATCGGGGGGGGACTGGAAGCATCAGCCCCAGCATTTT,CASSPSGGDWKHQPQHF
TRBJ2-7,15,-,TRBD1,TRBV11-2,TGTGCCAGCAGCTCAGGTGACAGGGGAGGCTACGAGCAGTACTTC,CASSSGDRGGYEQYF